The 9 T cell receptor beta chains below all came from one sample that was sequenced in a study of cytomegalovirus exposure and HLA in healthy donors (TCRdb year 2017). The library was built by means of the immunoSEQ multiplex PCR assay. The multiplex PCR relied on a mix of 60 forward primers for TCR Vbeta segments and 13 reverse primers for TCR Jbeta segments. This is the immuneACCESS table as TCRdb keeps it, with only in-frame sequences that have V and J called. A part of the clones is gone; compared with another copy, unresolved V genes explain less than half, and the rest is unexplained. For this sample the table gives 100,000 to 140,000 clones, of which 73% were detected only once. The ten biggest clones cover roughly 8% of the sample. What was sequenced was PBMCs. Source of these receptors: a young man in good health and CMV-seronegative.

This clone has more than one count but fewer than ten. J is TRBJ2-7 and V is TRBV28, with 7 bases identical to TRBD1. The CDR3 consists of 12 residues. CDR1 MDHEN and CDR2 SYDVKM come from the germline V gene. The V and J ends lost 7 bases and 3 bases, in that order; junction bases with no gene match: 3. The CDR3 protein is CASKDRVYEQYF. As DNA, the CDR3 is TGTGCCAGCAAAGACAGGGTCTACGAGCAGTACTTC. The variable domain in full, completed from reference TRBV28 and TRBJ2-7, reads DVKVTQSSRYLVKRTGEKVFLECVQDMDHENMFWYRQDPGLGLRLIYFSYDVKMKEKGDIPEGYSVSREKKERFSLILESASTNQTSMYLCASKDRVYEQYFGPGTRLTVT.

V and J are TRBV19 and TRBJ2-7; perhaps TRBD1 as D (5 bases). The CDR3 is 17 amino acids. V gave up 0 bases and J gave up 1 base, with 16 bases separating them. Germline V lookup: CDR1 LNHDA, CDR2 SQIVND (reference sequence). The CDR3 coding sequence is TGTGCCAGTAGTATAGAGGGGCAGGGCCCTCTATCCTACGAGCAGTACTTC. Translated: CASSIEGQGPLSYEQYF. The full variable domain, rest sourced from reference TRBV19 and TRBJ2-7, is DGGITQSPKYLFRKEGQNVTLSCEQNLNHDAMYWYRQDPGQGLRLIYYSQIVNDFQKGDIAEGYSVSREKKESFPLTVTSAQKNPTAFYLCASSIEGQGPLSYEQYFGPGTRLTVT.

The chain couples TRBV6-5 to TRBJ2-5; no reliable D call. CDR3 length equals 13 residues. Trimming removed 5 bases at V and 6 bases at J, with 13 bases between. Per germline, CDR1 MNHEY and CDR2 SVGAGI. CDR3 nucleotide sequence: TGTGCCAGCAGTCAGGCCCCGTCCAAGACCCAGTACTTC. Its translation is CASSQAPSKTQYF.

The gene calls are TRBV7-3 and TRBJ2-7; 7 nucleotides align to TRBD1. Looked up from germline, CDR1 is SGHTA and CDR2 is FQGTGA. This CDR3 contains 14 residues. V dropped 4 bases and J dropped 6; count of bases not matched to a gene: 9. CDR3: CASSSQGSLGEQYF. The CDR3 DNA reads TGTGCCAGCAGCTCACAGGGGTCCCTCGGCGAGCAGTACTTC.

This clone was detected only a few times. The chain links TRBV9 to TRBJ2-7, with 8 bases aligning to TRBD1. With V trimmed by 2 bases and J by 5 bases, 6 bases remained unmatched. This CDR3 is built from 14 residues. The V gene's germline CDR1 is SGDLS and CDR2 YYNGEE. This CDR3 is CASSVTGVAHEQYF. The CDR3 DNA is TGTGCCAGCAGCGTGACAGGGGTAGCCCACGAGCAGTACTTC.

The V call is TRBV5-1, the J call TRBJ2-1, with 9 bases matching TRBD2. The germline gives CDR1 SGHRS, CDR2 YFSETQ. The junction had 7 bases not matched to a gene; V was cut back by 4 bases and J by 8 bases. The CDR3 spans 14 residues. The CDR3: CASSAGLATDEQFF. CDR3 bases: TGCGCCAGCAGCGCCGGACTAGCGACGGATGAGCAGTTCTTC.

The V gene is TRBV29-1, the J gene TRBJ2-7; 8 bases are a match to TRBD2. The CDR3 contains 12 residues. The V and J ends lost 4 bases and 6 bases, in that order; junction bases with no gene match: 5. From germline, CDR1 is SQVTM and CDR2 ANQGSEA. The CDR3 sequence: CSVGSGISEQYF. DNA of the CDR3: TGCAGCGTTGGTAGCGGGATTTCCGAGCAGTACTTC.

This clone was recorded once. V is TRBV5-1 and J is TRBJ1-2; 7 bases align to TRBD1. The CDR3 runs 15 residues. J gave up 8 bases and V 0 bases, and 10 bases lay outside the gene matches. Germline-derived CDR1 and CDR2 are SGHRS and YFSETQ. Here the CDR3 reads CASSLETGVVEGYTF. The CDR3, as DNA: TGCGCCAGCAGCTTGGAAACAGGGGTCGTAGAAGGCTACACCTTC.

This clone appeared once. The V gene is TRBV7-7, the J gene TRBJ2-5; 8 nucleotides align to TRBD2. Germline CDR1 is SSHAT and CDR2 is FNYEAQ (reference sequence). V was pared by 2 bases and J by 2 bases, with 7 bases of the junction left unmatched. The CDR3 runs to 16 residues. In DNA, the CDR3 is TGTGCCAGCAGCTTAATCGGTATAGCGGGACAAGAGACCCAGTACTTC. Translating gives CASSLIGIAGQETQYF.